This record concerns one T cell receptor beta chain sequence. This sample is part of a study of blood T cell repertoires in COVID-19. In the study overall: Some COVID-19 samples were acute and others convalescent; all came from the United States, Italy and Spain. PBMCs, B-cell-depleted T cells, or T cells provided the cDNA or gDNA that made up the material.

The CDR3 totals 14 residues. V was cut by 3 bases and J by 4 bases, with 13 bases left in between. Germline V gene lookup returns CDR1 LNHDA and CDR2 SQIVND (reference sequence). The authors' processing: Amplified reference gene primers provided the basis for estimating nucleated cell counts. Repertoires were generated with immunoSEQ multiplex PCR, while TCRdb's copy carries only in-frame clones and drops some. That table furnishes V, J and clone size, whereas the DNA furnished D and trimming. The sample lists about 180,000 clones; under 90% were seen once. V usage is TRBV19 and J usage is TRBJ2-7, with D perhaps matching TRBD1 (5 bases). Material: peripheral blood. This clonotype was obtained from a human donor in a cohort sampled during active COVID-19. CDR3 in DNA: TGTGCCAGTAGTATTATGGGGCGGTCGTACGAGCAGTACTTC. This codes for CASSIMGRSYEQYF.